This is a list of T cell receptor beta chains from one sample in a study of Ad26.COV2.S vaccination and SARS-CoV-2 variants. Sequencing used immunoSEQ multiplex PCR; TCRdb keeps in-frame clones, though not all of them. Of more than 400,000 clones in the sample, roughly 88% were seen once. The sample here was peripheral blood, taken in a trial of Ad26.COV2.S vaccine versus placebo. All receptors derive from a person between 18 and 60 years old who received the Ad26.COV2.S COVID-19 vaccine or a placebo. The conserved cysteine and the conserved F or W are not part of the CDR3 here. Each record gives: clone size, J gene, V gene, CDR3 protein. Clone size appears in some rows only: once, few, many, or a class for an expanded clone.

abundance: -; j_gene: TRBJ2-7; v_gene: TRBV6-2/TRBV6-3; CDR3aa: ASSLGPSYEQY
abundance: -; j_gene: TRBJ2-4; v_gene: TRBV24-1; CDR3aa: ATSDPGRNIQY
abundance: -; j_gene: TRBJ2-3; v_gene: TRBV7-2; CDR3aa: ASSRARVRGSSTDTQY
abundance: once; j_gene: TRBJ2-3; v_gene: TRBV7-9; CDR3aa: ASSFGLGTDTQY
abundance: -; j_gene: TRBJ2-5; v_gene: TRBV28; CDR3aa: ASSGGGKTQY
abundance: -; j_gene: TRBJ2-7; v_gene: TRBV3-1/TRBV3-2; CDR3aa: ASSPFSSYEQY
abundance: -; j_gene: TRBJ2-1; v_gene: TRBV27; CDR3aa: ASSSIRAYNEQF
abundance: -; j_gene: TRBJ1-1; v_gene: TRBV5-4; CDR3aa: ASSLAGDSMNTEAF
abundance: -; j_gene: TRBJ1-1; v_gene: TRBV13; CDR3aa: ASSPWGAQNTEAF
abundance: -; j_gene: TRBJ1-4; v_gene: TRBV27; CDR3aa: ASKGNEKLF
abundance: -; j_gene: TRBJ2-7; v_gene: TRBV10-2; CDR3aa: ASSSTSGVAYEQY
abundance: -; j_gene: TRBJ2-7; v_gene: TRBV7-3; CDR3aa: ASSLQQGAHEQY
abundance: -; j_gene: TRBJ1-1; v_gene: TRBV6-2/TRBV6-3; CDR3aa: ASSYGGAGTEAF
abundance: few; j_gene: TRBJ2-2; v_gene: TRBV25-1; CDR3aa: ASIITGELF
abundance: -; j_gene: TRBJ2-1; v_gene: TRBV7-3; CDR3aa: ASSLGLAGYNEQF
abundance: once; j_gene: TRBJ2-1; v_gene: TRBV28; CDR3aa: ASSLRGGASGTYYNEQF
abundance: -; j_gene: TRBJ1-1; v_gene: TRBV4-3; CDR3aa: ASSQGRGPSKNTEAF
abundance: -; j_gene: TRBJ1-5; v_gene: TRBV4-2; CDR3aa: ASSSQMGQPQH
abundance: -; j_gene: TRBJ1-4; v_gene: TRBV28; CDR3aa: ASSLSRLNEKLF
abundance: -; j_gene: TRBJ2-7; v_gene: TRBV5-4; CDR3aa: ASSLGGQRTYEQY
abundance: -; j_gene: TRBJ2-7; v_gene: TRBV27; CDR3aa: ASSLSGLAGFTYEQY
abundance: -; j_gene: TRBJ2-2; v_gene: TRBV28; CDR3aa: ASSLTGELF
abundance: -; j_gene: TRBJ1-1; v_gene: TRBV28; CDR3aa: ASSLGGHPGAENTEAF
abundance: -; j_gene: TRBJ2-3; v_gene: TRBV20-1; CDR3aa: SAMSGTTQY
abundance: -; j_gene: TRBJ2-7; v_gene: TRBV3-1/TRBV3-2; CDR3aa: ASSQAAGRREQY
abundance: -; j_gene: TRBJ1-2; v_gene: TRBV5-3; CDR3aa: ARSLDGWGMGYT
abundance: -; j_gene: TRBJ2-7; v_gene: TRBV28; CDR3aa: ASSSRVAGVGYEQY
abundance: -; j_gene: TRBJ2-1; v_gene: TRBV19; CDR3aa: ASTPPGRQTENEQF
abundance: -; j_gene: TRBJ2-5; v_gene: TRBV9; CDR3aa: ASSEGTEWTQY
abundance: -; j_gene: TRBJ2-1; v_gene: TRBV11-3; CDR3aa: ASSLGGGRGTHEQF
abundance: once; j_gene: TRBJ2-1; v_gene: TRBV21-1; CDR3aa: ASSKVSPPHYNEQF
abundance: -; j_gene: TRBJ2-3; v_gene: TRBV7-9; CDR3aa: ASSFTGGQGPTDTQY
abundance: -; j_gene: TRBJ2-7; v_gene: TRBV6-5; CDR3aa: ASSYSSRGSLEQY
abundance: -; j_gene: TRBJ1-5; v_gene: TRBV7-2; CDR3aa: ASSLGAGLGQPQH
abundance: once; j_gene: TRBJ2-3; v_gene: TRBV7-2; CDR3aa: ASSLVGLGTDTQY
abundance: -; j_gene: TRBJ1-3; v_gene: TRBV28; CDR3aa: ASSSPASGNTIY
abundance: -; j_gene: TRBJ1-6; v_gene: TRBV28; CDR3aa: ASSLHRTGSSYNSPLH
abundance: -; j_gene: TRBJ2-6; v_gene: TRBV7-9; CDR3aa: ASSTTGARGVSGANVLT
abundance: -; j_gene: TRBJ2-3; v_gene: TRBV18; CDR3aa: ASSPAVRDRDRDTQY
abundance: -; j_gene: TRBJ1-5; v_gene: TRBV27; CDR3aa: ASSLGRGPRQPQH